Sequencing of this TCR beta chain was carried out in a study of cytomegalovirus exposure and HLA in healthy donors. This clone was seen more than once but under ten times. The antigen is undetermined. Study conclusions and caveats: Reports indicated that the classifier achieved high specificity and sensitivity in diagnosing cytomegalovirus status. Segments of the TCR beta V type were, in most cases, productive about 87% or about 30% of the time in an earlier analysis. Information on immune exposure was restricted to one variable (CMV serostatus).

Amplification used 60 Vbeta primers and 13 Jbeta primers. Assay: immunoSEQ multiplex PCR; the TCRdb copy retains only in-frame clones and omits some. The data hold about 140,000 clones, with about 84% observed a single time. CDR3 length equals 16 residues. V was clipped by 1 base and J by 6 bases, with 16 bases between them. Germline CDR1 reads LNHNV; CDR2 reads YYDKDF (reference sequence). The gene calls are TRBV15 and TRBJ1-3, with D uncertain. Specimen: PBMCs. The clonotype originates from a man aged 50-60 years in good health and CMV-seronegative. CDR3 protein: CATSRGVGREQNTIYF. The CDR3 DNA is TGTGCCACCAGCAGAGGAGTTGGGAGGGAGCAAAACACCATATATTTT.